The present T cell receptor (beta chain) was sequenced within a study of regulatory T cells in long-lasting Graves disease. Whole-study context: Recently diagnosed Graves' patients had received antithyroid drugs for under 3 months.

Only a few counts were recorded for this clonotype. Library construction for TCR beta used iRepertoire HTBI primers and Arm-PCR of CDR3 regions. TCRdb used MiXCR to reprocess the multiplex PCR reads, holding one entry per CDR3 protein. The table lists 300,000 to 400,000 distinct CDR3 sequences, 16% of them singletons. This sample's time point: newly diagnosed GD, antithyroid drugs for less than 3 months. The TCR library was made from RNA that had been extracted from PBMCs in TRIzol. Doctors identified Graves' disease using the American Thyroid Association guidelines. Germline values: CDR1 LNHNV, CDR2 YYDKDF (reference sequence). This CDR3 comprises 14 residues. Trimming left V 6 bases short and J 3 bases short, with 12 bases between. The data also belong to a second study, concerning T cells in Graves' hyperthyroidism and ophthalmopathy.

The origin of this receptor is a man aged 35 to 55 with Graves disease. The sample was peripheral blood mononuclear cells (PBMCs), taken at new diagnosis, from a patient treated with antithyroid drugs. The chain employs TRBV15 and TRBJ1-3, with a tentative D call TRBD1 (6 bases). The CDR3: CATSQDRIGNTIYF. CDR3 nucleotides: TGTGCCACCAGTCAGGACAGAATTGGAAACACCATATATTTT.